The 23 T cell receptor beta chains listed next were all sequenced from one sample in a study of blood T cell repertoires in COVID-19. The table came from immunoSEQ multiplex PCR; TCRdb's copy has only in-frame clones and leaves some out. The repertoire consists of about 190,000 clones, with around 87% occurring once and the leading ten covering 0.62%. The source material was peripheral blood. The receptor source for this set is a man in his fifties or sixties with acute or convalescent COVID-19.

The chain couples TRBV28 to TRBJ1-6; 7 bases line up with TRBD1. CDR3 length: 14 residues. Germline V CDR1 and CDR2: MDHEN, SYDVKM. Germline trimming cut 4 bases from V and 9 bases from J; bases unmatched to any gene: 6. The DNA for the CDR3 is TGTGCCAGCAGTTCCCTACAGGGGTCTTCACCCCTCCACTTT. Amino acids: CASSSLQGSSPLHF.

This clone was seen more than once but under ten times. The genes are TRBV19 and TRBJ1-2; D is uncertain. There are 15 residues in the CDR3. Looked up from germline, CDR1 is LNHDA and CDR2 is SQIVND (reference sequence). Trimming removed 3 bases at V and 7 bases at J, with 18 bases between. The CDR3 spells CASSINDRGLGGYTF. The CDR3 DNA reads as TGTGCCAGTAGTATTAACGATCGGGGTCTCGGTGGCTACACCTTC.

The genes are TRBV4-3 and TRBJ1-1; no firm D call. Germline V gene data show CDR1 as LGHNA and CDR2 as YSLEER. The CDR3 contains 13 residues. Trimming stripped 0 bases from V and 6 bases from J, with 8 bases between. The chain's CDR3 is CASSQDVRAEAFF. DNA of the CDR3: TGCGCCAGCAGCCAAGACGTGAGGGCTGAAGCTTTCTTT.

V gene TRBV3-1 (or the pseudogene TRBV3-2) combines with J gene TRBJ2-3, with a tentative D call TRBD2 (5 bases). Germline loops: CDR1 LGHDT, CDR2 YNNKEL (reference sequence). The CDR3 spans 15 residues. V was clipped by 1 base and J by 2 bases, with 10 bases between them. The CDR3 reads CASSQAGAVTDTQYF. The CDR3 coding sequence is TGTGCCAGCAGCCAAGCCGGAGCGGTCACAGATACGCAGTATTTT.

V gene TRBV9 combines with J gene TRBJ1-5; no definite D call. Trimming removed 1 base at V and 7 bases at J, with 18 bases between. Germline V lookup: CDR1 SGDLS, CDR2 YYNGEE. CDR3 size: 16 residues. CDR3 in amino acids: CASSVSLRPVSQPQHF. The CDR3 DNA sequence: TGTGCCAGCAGCGTATCCCTGAGGCCTGTTTCCCAGCCCCAGCATTTT.

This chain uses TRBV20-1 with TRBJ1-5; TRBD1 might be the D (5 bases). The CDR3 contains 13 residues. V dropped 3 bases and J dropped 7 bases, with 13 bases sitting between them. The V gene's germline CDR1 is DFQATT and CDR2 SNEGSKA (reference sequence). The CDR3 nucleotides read TGCAGTGCTAGTGGGCAGGGTTGGCAGCCCCAGCATTTT. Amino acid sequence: CSASGQGWQPQHF.

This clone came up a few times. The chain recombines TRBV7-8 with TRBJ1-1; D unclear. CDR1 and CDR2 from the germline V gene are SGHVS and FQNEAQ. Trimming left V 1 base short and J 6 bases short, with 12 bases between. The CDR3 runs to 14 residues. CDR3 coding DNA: TGTGCCAGCAGCTTAGGGAAACGACTGTCTGAAGCTTTCTTT. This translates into CASSLGKRLSEAFF.

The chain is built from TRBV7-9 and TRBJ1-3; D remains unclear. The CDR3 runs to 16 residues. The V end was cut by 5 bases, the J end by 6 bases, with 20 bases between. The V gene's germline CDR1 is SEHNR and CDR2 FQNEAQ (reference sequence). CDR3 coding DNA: TGTGCCAGCAGCACGGACGCAGGAGGAGTTTCAAACACCATATATTTT. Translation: CASSTDAGGVSNTIYF.

CDR3 loop: CASSLVYGQPQHF. The DNA of the CDR3 is TGCGCCAGCAGCTTGGTGTACGGGCAGCCCCAGCATTTT. The V call is TRBV5-1, the J call TRBJ1-5; D not certain. Germline lookup yields CDR1 SGHRS and CDR2 YFSETQ. The CDR3 runs 13 residues. The V end was cut by 0 bases, the J end by 7 bases, with 8 bases between.

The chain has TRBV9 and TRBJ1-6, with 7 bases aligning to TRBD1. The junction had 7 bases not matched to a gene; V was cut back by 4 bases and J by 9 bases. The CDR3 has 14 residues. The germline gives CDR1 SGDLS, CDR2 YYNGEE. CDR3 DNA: TGTGCCAGCAGCCCGACAGGGTCTGGTTCACCCCTCCACTTT. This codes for CASSPTGSGSPLHF.

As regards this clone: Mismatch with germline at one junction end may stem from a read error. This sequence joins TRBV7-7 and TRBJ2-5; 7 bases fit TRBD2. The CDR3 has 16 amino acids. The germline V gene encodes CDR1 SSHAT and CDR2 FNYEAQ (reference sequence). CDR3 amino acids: CASSFRPGGGKETQYF. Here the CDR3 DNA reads TGTGCTAGCAGCTTTCGCCCGGGAGGTGGGAAAGAGACCCAGTACTTC.

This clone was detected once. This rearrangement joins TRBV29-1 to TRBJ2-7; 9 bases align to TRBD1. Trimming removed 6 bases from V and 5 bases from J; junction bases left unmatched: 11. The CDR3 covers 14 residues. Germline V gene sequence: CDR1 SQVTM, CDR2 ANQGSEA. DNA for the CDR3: TGCAGCGTGGTACAGGGGGCGCGGGGAGACGAGCAGTACTTC. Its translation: CSVVQGARGDEQYF.

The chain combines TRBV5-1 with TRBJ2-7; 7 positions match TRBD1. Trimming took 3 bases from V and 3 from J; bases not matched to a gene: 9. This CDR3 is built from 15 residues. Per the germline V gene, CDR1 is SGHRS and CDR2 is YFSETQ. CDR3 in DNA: TGCGCCAGCAGCTCCGACCGAACAGGGGACTACGAGCAGTACTTC. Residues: CASSSDRTGDYEQYF. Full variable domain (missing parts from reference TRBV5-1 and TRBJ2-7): KAGVTQTPRYLIKTRGQQVTLSCSPISGHRSVSWYQQTPGQGLQFLFEYFSETQRNKGNFPGRFSGRQFSNSRSEMNVSTLELGDSALYLCASSSDRTGDYEQYFGPGTRLTVT.

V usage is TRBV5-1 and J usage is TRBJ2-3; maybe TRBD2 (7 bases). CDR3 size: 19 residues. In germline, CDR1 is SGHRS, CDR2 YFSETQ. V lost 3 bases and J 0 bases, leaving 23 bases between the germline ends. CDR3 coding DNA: TGCGCCAGCAGCTCCACCCTGGGGGGGGCATCAACTAGCACAGATACGCAGTATTTT. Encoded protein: CASSSTLGGASTSTDTQYF. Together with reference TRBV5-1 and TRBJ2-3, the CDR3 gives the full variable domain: KAGVTQTPRYLIKTRGQQVTLSCSPISGHRSVSWYQQTPGQGLQFLFEYFSETQRNKGNFPGRFSGRQFSNSRSEMNVSTLELGDSALYLCASSSTLGGASTSTDTQYFGPGTRLTVL.

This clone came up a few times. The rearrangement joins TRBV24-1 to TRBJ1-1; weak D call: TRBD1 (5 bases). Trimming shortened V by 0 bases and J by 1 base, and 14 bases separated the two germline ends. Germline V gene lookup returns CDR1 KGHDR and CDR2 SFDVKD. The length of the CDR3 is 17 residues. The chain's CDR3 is CATSDLPGHPRNTEAFF. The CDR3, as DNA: TGTGCCACCAGTGATTTGCCCGGACACCCTAGGAACACTGAAGCTTTCTTT.

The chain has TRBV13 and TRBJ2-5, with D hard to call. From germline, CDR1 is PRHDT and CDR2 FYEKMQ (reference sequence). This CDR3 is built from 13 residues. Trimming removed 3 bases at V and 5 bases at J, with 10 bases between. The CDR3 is CASSFGGLETQYF. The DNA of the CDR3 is TGTGCCAGCAGCTTCGGTGGTCTGGAGACCCAGTACTTC.

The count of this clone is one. The CDR3 DNA reads as TGCAGCGTTGAGTTTGGACATAACGAGCAGTACTTC. Its protein product is CSVEFGHNEQYF. The gene calls are TRBV29-1 and TRBJ2-7; tentatively, D is TRBD1 (5 bases). The V gene's germline CDR1 is SQVTM and CDR2 ANQGSEA. The CDR3 extends over 12 amino acids. V was trimmed by 3 bases and J by 5 bases, leaving 11 bases between them.

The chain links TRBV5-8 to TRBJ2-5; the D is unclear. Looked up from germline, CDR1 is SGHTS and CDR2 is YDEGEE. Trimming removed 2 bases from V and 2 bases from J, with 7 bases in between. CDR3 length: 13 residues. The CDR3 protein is CASSFRRQETQYF. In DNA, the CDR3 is TGTGCCAGCAGCTTCCGGAGACAAGAGACCCAGTACTTC.

The CDR3 loop is CASRRAGQGHYEQYF. The CDR3 DNA is TGTGCCAGCAGGAGAGCGGGACAGGGTCACTACGAGCAGTACTTC. The V and J genes are TRBV11-2 and TRBJ2-7; the match to TRBD1 covers 9 bases. The CDR3 consists of 15 residues. CDR1 and CDR2 from the germline V gene are SGHAT and FQNNGV. Trimming took 6 bases from V and 3 from J; bases not matched to a gene: 9.

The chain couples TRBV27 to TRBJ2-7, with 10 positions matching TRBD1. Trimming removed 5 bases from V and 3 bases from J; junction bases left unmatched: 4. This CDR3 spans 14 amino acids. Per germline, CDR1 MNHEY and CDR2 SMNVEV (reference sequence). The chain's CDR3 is CASSTWTGGYEQYF. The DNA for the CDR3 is TGTGCCAGCAGTACCTGGACAGGGGGCTACGAGCAGTACTTC.

CDR3 nucleotide sequence: TGTGCCATCAGCCAGGGGTCTGTCACTGAAGCTTTCTTT. Its protein is CAISQGSVTEAFF. The chain joins TRBV10-3 to TRBJ1-1, with D tentatively TRBD1 (6 bases). CDR1 and CDR2 (germline): ENHRY, SYGVKD. V shed 6 bases and J shed 4 bases, with 12 bases lying between them. The CDR3 contains 13 residues.

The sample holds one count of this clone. The CDR3 spells CATGGQGRDQETQYF. The DNA for the CDR3 is TGTGCCACAGGAGGACAGGGACGAGACCAAGAGACCCAGTACTTC. The chain joins TRBV28 to TRBJ2-5; TRBD1 matches 8 bases. CDR3 length equals 15 residues. With V trimmed by 10 bases and J by 0 bases, 10 bases remained unmatched. Germline loops: CDR1 MDHEN, CDR2 SYDVKM.

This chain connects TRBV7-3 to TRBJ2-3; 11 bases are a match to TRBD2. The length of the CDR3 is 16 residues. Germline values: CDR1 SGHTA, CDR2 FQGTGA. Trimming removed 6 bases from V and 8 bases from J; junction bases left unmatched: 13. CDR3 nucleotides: TGTGCCAGCAGAGCCGGGACTAGCGGACCCGCATTTACGCAGTATTTT. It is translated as CASRAGTSGPAFTQYF.